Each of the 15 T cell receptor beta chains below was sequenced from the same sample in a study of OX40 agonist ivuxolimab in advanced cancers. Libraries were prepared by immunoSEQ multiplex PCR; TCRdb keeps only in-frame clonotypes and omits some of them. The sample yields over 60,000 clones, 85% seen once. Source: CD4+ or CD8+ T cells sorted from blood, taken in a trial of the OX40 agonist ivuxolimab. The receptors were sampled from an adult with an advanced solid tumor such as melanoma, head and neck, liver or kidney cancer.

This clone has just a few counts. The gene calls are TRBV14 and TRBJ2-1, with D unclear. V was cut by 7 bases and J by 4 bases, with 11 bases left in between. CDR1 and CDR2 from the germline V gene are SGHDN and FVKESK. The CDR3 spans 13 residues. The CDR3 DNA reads TGTGCCAGCAATCGGTTGGGTTACAATGAGCAGTTCTTC. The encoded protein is CASNRLGYNEQFF.

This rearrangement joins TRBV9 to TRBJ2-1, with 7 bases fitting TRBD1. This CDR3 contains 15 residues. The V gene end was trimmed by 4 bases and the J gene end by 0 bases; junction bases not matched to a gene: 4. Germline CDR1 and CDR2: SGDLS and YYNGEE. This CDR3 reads CASSKTGFSYNEQFF. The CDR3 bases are TGTGCCAGCAGCAAGACAGGGTTCTCCTACAATGAGCAGTTCTTC.

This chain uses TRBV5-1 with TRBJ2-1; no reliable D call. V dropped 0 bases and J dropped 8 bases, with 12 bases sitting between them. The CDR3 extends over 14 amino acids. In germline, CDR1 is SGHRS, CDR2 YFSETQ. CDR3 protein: CASSLESLVDEQFF. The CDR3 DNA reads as TGCGCCAGCAGCTTGGAGAGCCTCGTCGATGAGCAGTTCTTC.

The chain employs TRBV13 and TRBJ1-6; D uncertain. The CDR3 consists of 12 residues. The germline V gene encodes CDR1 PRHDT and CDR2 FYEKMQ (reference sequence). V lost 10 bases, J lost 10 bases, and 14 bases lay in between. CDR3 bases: TGTGCCACCAGAGTGAATAGATCACCCCTCCACTTT. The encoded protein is CATRVNRSPLHF.

DNA for the CDR3: TGTGCCAGCAGCCTCGACAGGGGGCGCGGAAACACCATATATTTT. It translates to CASSLDRGRGNTIYF. The chain joins TRBV5-4 to TRBJ1-3; 10 positions agree with TRBD1. The CDR3 has 15 amino acids. CDR1 is SGHNT and CDR2 is YYREEE in the germline V gene (reference sequence). V lost 4 bases to trimming and J lost 4 bases; unmatched junction nucleotides: 5.

In nucleotides, the CDR3 is TGCGCCAGCAGCTTGGCCGGAGCAACTAATGAAAAACTGTTTTTT. Translation gives CASSLAGATNEKLFF. V and J are TRBV5-1 and TRBJ1-4; no definite D call. CDR3 length equals 15 residues. Trimming cost V 0 bases and J 0 bases, with 6 bases left between them. Germline CDR1 SGHRS, CDR2 YFSETQ.

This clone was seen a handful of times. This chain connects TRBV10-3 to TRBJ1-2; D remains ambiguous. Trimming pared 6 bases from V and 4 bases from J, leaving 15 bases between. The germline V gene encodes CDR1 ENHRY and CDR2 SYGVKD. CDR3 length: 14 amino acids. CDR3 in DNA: TGTGCCATCAGGGTGGACGGGCAGAGCTATGGCTACACCTTC. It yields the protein CAIRVDGQSYGYTF.

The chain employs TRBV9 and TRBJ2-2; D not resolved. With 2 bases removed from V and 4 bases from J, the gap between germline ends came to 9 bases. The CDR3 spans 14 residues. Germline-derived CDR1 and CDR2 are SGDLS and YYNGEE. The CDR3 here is CASSVGVRTGELFF. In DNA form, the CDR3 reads TGTGCCAGCAGCGTTGGGGTACGCACCGGGGAGCTGTTTTTT. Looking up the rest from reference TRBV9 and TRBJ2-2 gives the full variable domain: DSGVTQTPKHLITATGQRVTLRCSPRSGDLSVYWYQQSLDQGLQFLIQYYNGEERAKGNILERFSAQQFPDLHSELNLSSLELGDSALYFCASSVGVRTGELFFGEGSRLTVL.

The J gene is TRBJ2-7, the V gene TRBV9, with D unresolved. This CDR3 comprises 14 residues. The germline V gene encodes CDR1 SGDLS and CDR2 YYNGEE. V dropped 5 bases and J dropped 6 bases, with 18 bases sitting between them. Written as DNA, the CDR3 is TGTGCCAGCAGTCGGACCGCTCGCGAACGCGAGCAGTACTTC. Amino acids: CASSRTAREREQYF.

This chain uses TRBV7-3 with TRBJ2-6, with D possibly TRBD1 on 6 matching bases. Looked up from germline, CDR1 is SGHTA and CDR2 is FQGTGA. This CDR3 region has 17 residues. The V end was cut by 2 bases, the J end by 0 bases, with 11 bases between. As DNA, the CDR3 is TGTGCCAGCAGCTTACAGGGGATAACCTCTGGGGCCAACGTCCTGACTTTC. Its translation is CASSLQGITSGANVLTF.

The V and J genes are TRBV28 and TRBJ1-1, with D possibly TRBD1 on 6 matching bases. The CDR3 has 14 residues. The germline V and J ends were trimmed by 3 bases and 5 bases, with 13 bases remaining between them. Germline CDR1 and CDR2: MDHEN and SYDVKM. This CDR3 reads CASSFRGGRTEAFF. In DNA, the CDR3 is TGTGCCAGCAGTTTCCGGGGGGGCAGGACTGAAGCTTTCTTT.

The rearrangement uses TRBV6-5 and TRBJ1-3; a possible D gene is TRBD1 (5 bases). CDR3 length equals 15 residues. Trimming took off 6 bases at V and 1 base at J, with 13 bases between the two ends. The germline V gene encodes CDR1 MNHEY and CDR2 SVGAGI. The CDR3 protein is CASSRDQVSGNTIYF. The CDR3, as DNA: TGTGCCAGCAGCCGGGACCAGGTTTCTGGAAACACCATATATTTT.

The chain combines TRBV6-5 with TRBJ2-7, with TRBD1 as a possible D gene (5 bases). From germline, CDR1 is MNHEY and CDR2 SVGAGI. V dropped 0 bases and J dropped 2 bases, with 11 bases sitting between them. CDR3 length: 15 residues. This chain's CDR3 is CASSYSFTGPYEQYF. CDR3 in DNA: TGTGCCAGCAGTTACTCCTTTACAGGTCCCTACGAGCAGTACTTC.

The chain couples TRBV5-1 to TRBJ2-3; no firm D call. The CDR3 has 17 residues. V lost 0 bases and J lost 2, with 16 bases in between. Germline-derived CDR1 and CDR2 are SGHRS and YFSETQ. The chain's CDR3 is CASSLGIAKQITDTQYF. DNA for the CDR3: TGCGCCAGCAGCTTGGGTATCGCGAAACAGATCACAGATACGCAGTATTTT. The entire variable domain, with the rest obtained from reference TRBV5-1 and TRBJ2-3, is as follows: KAGVTQTPRYLIKTRGQQVTLSCSPISGHRSVSWYQQTPGQGLQFLFEYFSETQRNKGNFPGRFSGRQFSNSRSEMNVSTLELGDSALYLCASSLGIAKQITDTQYFGPGTRLTVL.

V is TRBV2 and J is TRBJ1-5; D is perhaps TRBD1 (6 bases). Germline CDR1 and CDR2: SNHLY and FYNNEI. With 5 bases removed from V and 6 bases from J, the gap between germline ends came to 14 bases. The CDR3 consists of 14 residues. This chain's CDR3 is CASSSSDRSQPQHF. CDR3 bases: TGTGCCAGCAGTTCCTCGGACAGAAGTCAGCCCCAGCATTTT.